The next 3 T cell receptor beta chains were all read from a single sample in a study of blood T cells in healthy people across ages. The authors ran a second PCR of about 6 to 11 cycles using a sample-barcoded 5' primer and a J-beta primer mix. TCRdb ran MiXCR on the 5' RACE reads and lists one entry per CDR3 protein. In the table there are 790,000 or so distinct CDR3 sequences, roughly 46% of which are singletons. Sequenced material: blood. The receptor set was obtained from an older man in good health.

This clonotype was found many times. The chain carries TRBV7-9 and TRBJ2-6; D gene uncertain. Germline V CDR1 and CDR2: SEHNR, FQNEAQ (reference sequence). Trimming cost V 5 bases and J 0 bases, with 11 bases left between them. CDR3 length: 16 residues. This CDR3 is CASSLGFDSGANVLTF. CDR3 in DNA: TGTGCCAGCAGCCTCGGATTCGACTCTGGGGCCAACGTCCTGACTTTC.

A few counts support this clonotype. V usage is TRBV9 and J usage is TRBJ2-1, with a tentative D call TRBD2 (6 bases). V lost 0 bases and J 5 bases, leaving 12 bases between the germline ends. The V gene's germline CDR1 is SGDLS and CDR2 YYNGEE. The CDR3 contains 15 residues. The CDR3 DNA reads as TGTGCCAGCAGCGTAGGTGGAGGGCAGAACAATGAGCAGTTCTTC. Translating it yields CASSVGGGQNNEQFF.

Only a few counts were recorded for this clonotype. The rearrangement joins TRBV12-3 or TRBV12-4 to TRBJ2-1; 9 nucleotides match TRBD2. V shed 5 bases and J 6 bases; nucleotides not matched to a gene: 11. This CDR3 is built from 16 residues. The CDR3 sequence: CASSRSGSVRLNEQFF. CDR3 in DNA: TGTGCCAGCAGTCGTAGCGGGAGTGTACGTCTCAATGAGCAGTTCTTC.